This TCR beta chain was sequenced in a study of T cell repertoires in cytomegalovirus infection. Broader study findings: Cumulative frequency of public TCR beta families picked out carriers of CMV plus the relevant HLA.

Deletions cut 0 bases from V and 1 base from J, with 16 bases between. The CDR3 consists of 17 residues. Germline assignment: CDR1 DFQATT and CDR2 SNEGSKA (reference sequence). This clonotype was found many times. Its antigen is not known. TCRdb re-called the reads with MiXCR, one entry per CDR3 protein. The sample has approximately 500,000 distinct CDR3 sequences, approximately 11% seen once. Sequenced material: PBMCs. The chain recombines TRBV20-1 with TRBJ2-1; tentatively, D is TRBD2 (6 bases). This sequence was found in a human donor in good health (CMV status not recorded). Some clones in this sample may be carry-over from other donors' samples. The CDR3 spells CSARDHGGARSYNEQFF. The DNA of the CDR3 is TGCAGTGCTAGAGATCATGGCGGGGCCAGGTCCTACAATGAGCAGTTCTTC.